Detailed here is one T cell receptor (beta chain). Ten or more counts support this clonotype. Its specific antigen is unknown. Base qualities are not provided; no much larger clone lies one nucleotide away. The library was made by multiplex PCR. The instrument was an Illumina HiSeq 4000. CDR3 regions were amplified by Arm-PCR with iRepertoire HTBI primers to construct TCR beta libraries. Gel purification was performed on PCR products prior to sequencing. The published analysis was carried out like this. Across samples, around 62 TRBV and approximately 15 TRBJ segments were identified and used for gene usage analysis of CDR3 amino acid clonotypes. Filtered high-quality paired reads were merged into contigs using COPE and FqMerger. BLAST was used to align contigs to IMGT TRBV, TRBD and TRBJ reference genes, and CDR3 was defined according to IMGT. Any clonotype with a frequency above 0.1% was counted as a highly expanded clone. Shannon entropy served as the measure of repertoire diversity, while the Gini coefficient captured V-J evenness. Public clonotypes were defined as clonotypes shared by more than one individual. Through fastp at Q25 and MiXCR, TCRdb rebuilt clones from the public reads, retaining in-frame beta chains. Rows with one shared CDR3 protein collapse into an entry with the most common genes and DNA. These V and J calls derive from TCRdb rather than the authors' analysis. This sample lists approximately 440,000 distinct CDR3 sequences; roughly a quarter were detected once. The ten top clones hold around 26% of the sample.

This sample was taken from a study of regulatory T cells in long-lasting Graves disease (dated by TCRdb to the early 2020s). Concerning the study at large: Persistent Graves' disease meant more than 5 years of antithyroid drug treatment with TSH receptor autoantibodies that stayed positive. Patients with persistent Graves' disease were compared with patients with newly diagnosed Graves' disease using TCR sequencing and RNA sequencing of peripheral blood. The study was registered as a clinical trial and conducted in China. TCR sequencing covered some 13 persistent and approximately 20 newly diagnosed Graves' disease patients, some 33 samples in total. Persistent Graves' disease patients in the clinical cohort had taken antithyroid drugs for about 10.3 years on average.

Based on the germline V gene, the CDR1 and CDR2 sequences are MNHGY and SVAAGI. Trimming removed 3 bases from V and 12 bases from J; the gene matches leave 13 bases unexplained. The CDR3 holds 14 amino acids from the cysteine to the phenylalanine. The retained sequence is limited to the CDR3, 42 bases, with the frame set at the first base. The paper as a whole reports these results and caveats: The small sample size was acknowledged by the authors as a limitation that may reduce accuracy. Persistent disease showed preferential use of TRBV28, TRBJ1-2 and TRBJ2-5, whereas newly diagnosed disease favored TRBV20-1 and TRBJ2-1. Only the TCR beta chain was sequenced and analyzed. Only peripheral blood was studied, because thyroid tissue, the primary lesion, was inaccessible. Compared with newly diagnosed patients, persistent Graves' disease patients had lower TCR Shannon entropy and fewer highly expanded clones, which suggests clonal expansion. Patients with persistent disease shared more public clonotypes (approximately 2,500) than newly diagnosed patients did (around 1,000).

What the time point label conveys for this sample: persistent/refractory GD, antithyroid drugs over 5 years with positive TRAb. RNA was extracted from PBMCs in TRIzol for both TCR sequencing and RNA sequencing. Graves' disease was diagnosed according to American Thyroid Association guidelines. The patients came from an endocrinology department in Xi'an, China. Each patient gave 7.5 to 10 milliliters of peripheral blood, collected in an EDTA anticoagulant tube. Ficoll Paque Plus density gradient separation was used to isolate PBMCs, and no further T cell sorting was done. An Agilent 2100 Bioanalyzer and agarose gel were used to check RNA quality, and a NanoDrop 2000 was used to measure RNA concentration.

The TCR sequence derives from a female donor with Graves disease. The chain uses TRBV6-9 and TRBJ1-1, with 7 middle bases fitting TRBD1. The source was peripheral blood mononuclear cells (PBMCs), collected when the disease was refractory, from a patient treated with antithyroid drugs. CDR3 region: CASSYPGQAGGTFF. The nucleotide sequence reads as follows: TGTGCCAGCAGTTACCCTGGCCAGGCAGGGGGAACTTTCTTT.